What follows are 10 T cell receptor beta chains derived from one specimen sequenced in a study of cytomegalovirus exposure and HLA in healthy donors. The PCR contained 60 Vbeta and 13 Jbeta primers. Produced via immunoSEQ multiplex PCR; TCRdb's table is partial and in-frame only. The sample has 50,000 to 70,000 clones; about 72% are singletons. Source material: PBMCs. The receptors shown here come from a girl aged 5 to 17 in good health and CMV-seropositive.

This rearrangement joins TRBV6-4 to TRBJ2-1; the match to TRBD2 covers 7 bases. Germline-derived CDR1 and CDR2 are MRHNA and SNTAGT. J was trimmed by 10 bases and V by 1 base; bases with no gene match: 7. This CDR3 contains 14 residues. This chain's CDR3 is CASSDFEGSGEQFF. The CDR3, as DNA: TGTGCCAGCAGTGACTTCGAGGGTAGCGGGGAGCAGTTCTTC.

J is TRBJ1-2 and V is TRBV6-5; tentatively, D is TRBD1 (6 bases). V was clipped by 0 bases and J by 3 bases, with 14 bases between them. This CDR3 contains 16 residues. Germline V CDR1 and CDR2: MNHEY, SVGAGI. The CDR3: CASSYSAGERYYGYTF. As DNA, the CDR3 is TGTGCCAGCAGTTACTCGGCAGGGGAACGGTACTATGGCTACACCTTC.

The rearrangement links TRBV7-6 to TRBJ2-1; TRBD1 matches at 10 bases. V shed 4 bases and J 4 bases; nucleotides not matched to a gene: 4. The CDR3 has 15 amino acids. Germline CDR1 reads SGHVS; CDR2 reads FNYEAQ. The CDR3 loop is CASSSPGQGYNEQFF. The CDR3 region has the DNA TGTGCCAGCAGCTCGCCGGGACAGGGGTACAATGAGCAGTTCTTC. Combining the CDR3 with reference TRBV7-6 and TRBJ2-1 gives the whole variable domain GAGVSQSPRYKVTKRGQDVALRCDPISGHVSLYWYRQALGQGPEFLTYFNYEAQQDKSGLPNDRFSAERPEGSISTLTIQRTEQRDSAMYRCASSSPGQGYNEQFFGPGTRLTVL.

In its sample, this clone was seen a few times. The chain joins TRBV19 to TRBJ1-2; possibly TRBD1 for D (5 bases). Trimming stripped 6 bases from V and 4 bases from J, with 12 bases between. Germline V lookup: CDR1 LNHDA, CDR2 SQIVND (reference sequence). There are 13 residues in the CDR3. CDR3 nucleotide sequence: TGTGCCAGTAGCCCCAGGGTCGGCTATGGCTACACCTTC. Translating gives CASSPRVGYGYTF.

This sequence joins TRBV23-1 and TRBJ2-5; 9 bases fit TRBD1. TRBV23-1 is an open reading frame whose function is uncertain. This CDR3 comprises 14 residues. V was clipped by 8 bases and J by 4 bases; unmatched bases: 8. The CDR3 sequence: CASPDRGLGETQYF. DNA of the CDR3: TGCGCCAGCCCAGACAGGGGGTTGGGAGAGACCCAGTACTTC.

The chain couples TRBV27 to TRBJ2-7; 10 bases line up with TRBD1. Germline V CDR1 and CDR2: MNHEY, SMNVEV (reference sequence). The CDR3 loop spans 15 amino acids. With 5 bases clipped from V and 3 bases from J, the junction kept 7 bases outside the gene matches. CDR3 sequence: CASSLGTGAFYEQYF. CDR3 DNA sequence: TGTGCCAGCAGTCTCGGGACAGGGGCATTCTACGAGCAGTACTTC.

The chain joins TRBV28 to TRBJ1-1; 7 bases agree with TRBD1. Germline V gene lookup returns CDR1 MDHEN and CDR2 SYDVKM. The J segment lost 11 bases and the V segment lost 3 bases, leaving 6 bases of the junction unmatched. The CDR3 consists of 12 residues. The CDR3 sequence is CASSFRGLWAFF. In nucleotides, the CDR3 is TGTGCCAGCAGTTTTAGGGGGCTCTGGGCTTTCTTT.

The chain is built from TRBV7-9 and TRBJ1-1, with D perhaps TRBD1 (6 bases). Trimming removed 5 bases from V and 1 base from J, with 14 bases in between. Germline V gives CDR1 SEHNR, CDR2 FQNEAQ (reference sequence). The CDR3 is 15 amino acids. CDR3 sequence (DNA): TGTGCCAGCAGCCCAAACAGGGCGAGGAACACTGAAGCTTTCTTT. It yields the protein CASSPNRARNTEAFF.

This chain links TRBV4-2 with TRBJ2-7, with TRBD2 matching over 9 bases. With V trimmed by 5 bases and J by 6 bases, 17 bases remained unmatched. Germline V gives CDR1 LGHNA, CDR2 YNFKEQ. The CDR3 has 17 amino acids. The CDR3 DNA follows: TGTGCCAGCAGCAAAGGGAACGGCGGGGGGGCCTCCAGCGAGCAGTACTTC. It specifies CASSKGNGGGASSEQYF.

In this sample, this clone turned up a few times. V is TRBV5-6 and J is TRBJ1-1; no firm D call. CDR1 and CDR2 from the germline V gene are SGHDT and YYEEEE. The CDR3 has 13 residues. Trimming pared 5 bases from V and 4 bases from J, leaving 12 bases between. DNA for the CDR3: TGTGCCAGCAGGTTTCGGGTTGCCACTGAAGCTTTCTTT. The encoded protein is CASRFRVATEAFF. Full variable domain (missing parts from reference TRBV5-6 and TRBJ1-1): DAGVTQSPTHLIKTRGQQVTLRCSPKSGHDTVSWYQQALGQGPQFIFQYYEEEERQRGNFPDRFSGHQFPNYSSELNVNALLLGDSALYLCASRFRVATEAFFGQGTRLTVV.